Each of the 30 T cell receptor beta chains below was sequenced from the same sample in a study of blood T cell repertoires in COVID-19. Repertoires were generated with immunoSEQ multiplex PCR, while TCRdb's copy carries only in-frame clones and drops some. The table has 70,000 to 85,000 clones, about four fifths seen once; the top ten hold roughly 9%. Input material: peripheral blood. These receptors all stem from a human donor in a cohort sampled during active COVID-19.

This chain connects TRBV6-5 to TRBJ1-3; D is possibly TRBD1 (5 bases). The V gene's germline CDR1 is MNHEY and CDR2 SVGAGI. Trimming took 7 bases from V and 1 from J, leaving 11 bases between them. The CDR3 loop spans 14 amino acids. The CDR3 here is CASIPRGSGNTIYF. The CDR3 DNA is TGTGCCAGCATTCCCCGGGGGTCTGGAAACACCATATATTTT.

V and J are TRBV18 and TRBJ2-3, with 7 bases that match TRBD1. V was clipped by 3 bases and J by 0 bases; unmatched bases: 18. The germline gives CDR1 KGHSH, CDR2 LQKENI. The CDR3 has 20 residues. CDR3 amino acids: CASSPVGTATPPISTDTQYF. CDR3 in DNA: TGTGCCAGCTCACCCGTCGGGACAGCCACCCCTCCGATCAGCACAGATACGCAGTATTTT.

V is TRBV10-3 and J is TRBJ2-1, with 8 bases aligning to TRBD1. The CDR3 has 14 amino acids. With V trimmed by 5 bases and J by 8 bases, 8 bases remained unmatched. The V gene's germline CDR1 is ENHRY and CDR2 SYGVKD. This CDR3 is CAISRGTGGYEQFF. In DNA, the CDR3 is TGTGCCATCAGTAGAGGGACAGGTGGATATGAGCAGTTCTTC.

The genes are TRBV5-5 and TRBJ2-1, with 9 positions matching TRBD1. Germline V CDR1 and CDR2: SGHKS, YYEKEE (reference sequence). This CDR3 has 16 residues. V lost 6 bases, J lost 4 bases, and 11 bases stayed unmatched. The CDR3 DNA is TGTGCCAGCACCCGGCGTCAGGGACAGGGATACAATGAGCAGTTCTTC. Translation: CASTRRQGQGYNEQFF.

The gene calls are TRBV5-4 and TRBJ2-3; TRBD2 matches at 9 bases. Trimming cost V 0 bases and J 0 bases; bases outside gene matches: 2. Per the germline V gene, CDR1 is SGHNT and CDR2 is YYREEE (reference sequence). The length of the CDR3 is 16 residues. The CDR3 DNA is TGTGCCAGCAGCTTGGCCGGGACTAGCAGCACAGATACGCAGTATTTT. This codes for CASSLAGTSSTDTQYF. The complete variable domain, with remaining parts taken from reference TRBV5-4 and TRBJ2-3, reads ETGVTQSPTHLIKTRGQQVTLRCSSQSGHNTVSWYQQALGQGPQFIFQYYREEENGRGNFPPRFSGLQFPNYSSELNVNALELDDSALYLCASSLAGTSSTDTQYFGPGTRLTVL.

The DNA of the CDR3 is TGTGCCAGCAGTGGGGAGAGCACCAATGAGCAGTTCTTC. Amino acid sequence: CASSGESTNEQFF. The rearrangement uses TRBV2 and TRBJ2-1; perhaps TRBD2 as D (5 bases). This CDR3 contains 13 residues. CDR1 is SNHLY, CDR2 FYNNEI, per germline. V gave up 4 bases and J gave up 6 bases, with 10 bases separating them.

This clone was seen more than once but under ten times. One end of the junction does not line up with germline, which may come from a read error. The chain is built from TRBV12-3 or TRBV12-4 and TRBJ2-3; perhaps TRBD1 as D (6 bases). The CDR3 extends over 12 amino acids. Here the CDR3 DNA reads TGTGCCAGCAGTCCGGACAGCCCTCGTAGGGATTTT. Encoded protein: CASSPDSPRRDF.

The CDR3 sequence: CASSLDRFNQPQHF. The CDR3 nucleotides read TGTGCCAGCAGCTTAGACAGATTCAATCAGCCCCAGCATTTT. This rearrangement joins TRBV7-8 to TRBJ1-5; D ambiguous. V lost 1 base to trimming and J lost 3 bases, with 7 bases between them. CDR1 SGHVS and CDR2 FQNEAQ come from the germline V gene. The CDR3 runs 14 residues.

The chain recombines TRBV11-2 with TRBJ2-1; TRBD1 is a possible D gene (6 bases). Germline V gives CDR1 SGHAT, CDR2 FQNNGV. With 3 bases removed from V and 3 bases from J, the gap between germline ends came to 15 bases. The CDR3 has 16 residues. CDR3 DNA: TGTGCCAGCAGCTTTACCGGACAGCGGATCTACAATGAGCAGTTCTTC. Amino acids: CASSFTGQRIYNEQFF.

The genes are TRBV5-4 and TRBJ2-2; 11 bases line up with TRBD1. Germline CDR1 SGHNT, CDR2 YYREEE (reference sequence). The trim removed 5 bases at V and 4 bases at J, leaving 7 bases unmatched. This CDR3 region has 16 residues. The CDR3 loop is CASSYPGTGGTGELFF. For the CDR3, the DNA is TGTGCCAGCAGTTACCCCGGGACAGGGGGCACCGGGGAGCTGTTTTTT. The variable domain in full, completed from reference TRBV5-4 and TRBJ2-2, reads ETGVTQSPTHLIKTRGQQVTLRCSSQSGHNTVSWYQQALGQGPQFIFQYYREEENGRGNFPPRFSGLQFPNYSSELNVNALELDDSALYLCASSYPGTGGTGELFFGEGSRLTVL.

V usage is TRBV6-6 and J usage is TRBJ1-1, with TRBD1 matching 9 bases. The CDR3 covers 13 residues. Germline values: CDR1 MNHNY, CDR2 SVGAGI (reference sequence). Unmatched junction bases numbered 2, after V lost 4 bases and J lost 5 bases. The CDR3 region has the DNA TGTGCCAGCAGTTGGGACAGGGTGACTGAAGCTTTCTTT. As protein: CASSWDRVTEAFF.

CDR3 sequence reads: CAWSGGEGEKLFF. The DNA for the CDR3 is TGTGCCTGGAGTGGAGGGGAGGGAGAAAAACTGTTTTTT. This chain connects TRBV30 to TRBJ1-4, with D maybe TRBD1 (5 bases). The CDR3 has 13 residues. The germline V gene encodes CDR1 GTSNPN and CDR2 SVGIG (reference sequence). Trimming removed 1 base at V and 8 bases at J, with 11 bases between. The full variable domain, with the rest looked up from reference TRBV30 and TRBJ1-4, is SQTIHQWPATLVQPVGSPLSLECTVEGTSNPNLYWYRQAAGRGLQLLFYSVGIGQISSEVPQNLSASRPQDRQFILSSKKLLLSDSGFYLCAWSGGEGEKLFFGSGTQLSVL.

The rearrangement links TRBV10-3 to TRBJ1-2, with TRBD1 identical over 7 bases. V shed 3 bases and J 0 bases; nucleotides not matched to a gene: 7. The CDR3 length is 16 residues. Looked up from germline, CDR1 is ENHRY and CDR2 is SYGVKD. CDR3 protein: CAISDPGTVANYGYTF. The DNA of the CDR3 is TGTGCCATCAGTGACCCTGGGACAGTAGCTAACTATGGCTACACCTTC.

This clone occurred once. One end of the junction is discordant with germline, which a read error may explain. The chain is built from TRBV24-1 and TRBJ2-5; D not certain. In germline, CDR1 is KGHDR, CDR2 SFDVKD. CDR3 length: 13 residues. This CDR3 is CATSDPRQEIQYF. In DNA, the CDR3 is TGTGCCACCAGTGATCCCAGGCAAGAGATCCAGTACTTC.

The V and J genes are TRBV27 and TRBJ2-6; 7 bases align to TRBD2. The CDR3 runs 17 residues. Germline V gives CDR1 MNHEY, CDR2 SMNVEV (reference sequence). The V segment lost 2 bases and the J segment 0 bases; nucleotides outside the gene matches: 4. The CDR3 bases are TGTGCCAGCAGTTTAGGGAGGGGTACCTCTGGGGCCAACGTCCTGACTTTC. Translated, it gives CASSLGRGTSGANVLTF. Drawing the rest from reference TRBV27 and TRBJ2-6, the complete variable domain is EAQVTQNPRYLITVTGKKLTVTCSQNMNHEYMSWYRQDPGLGLRQIYYSMNVEVTDKGDVPEGYKVSRKEKRNFPLILESPSPNQTSLYFCASSLGRGTSGANVLTFGAGSRLTVL.

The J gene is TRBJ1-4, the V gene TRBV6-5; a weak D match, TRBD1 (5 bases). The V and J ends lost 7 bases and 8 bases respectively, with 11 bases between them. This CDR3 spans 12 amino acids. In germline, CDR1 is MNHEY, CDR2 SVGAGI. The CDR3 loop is CASTNGGEKLFF. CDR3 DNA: TGTGCCAGCACTAACGGGGGGGAAAAACTGTTTTTT.

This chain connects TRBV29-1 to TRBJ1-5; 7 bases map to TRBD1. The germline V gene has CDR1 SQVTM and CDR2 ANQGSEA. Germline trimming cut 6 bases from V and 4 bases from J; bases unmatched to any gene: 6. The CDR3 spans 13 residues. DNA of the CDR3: TGCAGCGTCTGGACAGGCGAGAATCAGCCCCAGCATTTT. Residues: CSVWTGENQPQHF.

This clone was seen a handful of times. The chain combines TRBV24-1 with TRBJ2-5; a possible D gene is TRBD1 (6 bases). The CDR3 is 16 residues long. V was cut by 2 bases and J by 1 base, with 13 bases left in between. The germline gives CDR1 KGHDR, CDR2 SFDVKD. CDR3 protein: CATSDSAGAPQETQYF. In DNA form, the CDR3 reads TGTGCCACCAGTGATTCGGCAGGGGCGCCCCAAGAGACCCAGTACTTC.

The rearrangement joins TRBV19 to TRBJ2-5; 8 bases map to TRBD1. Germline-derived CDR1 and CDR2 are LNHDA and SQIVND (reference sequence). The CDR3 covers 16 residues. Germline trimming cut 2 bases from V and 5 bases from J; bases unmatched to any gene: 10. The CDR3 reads CASSIRSGGAGETQYF. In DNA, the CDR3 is TGTGCCAGTAGTATAAGATCAGGGGGCGCAGGGGAGACCCAGTACTTC.

The DNA for the CDR3 is TGTGCCAGCAGCTCACAGGAGGGGACTGAAGCTTTCTTT. It codes for CASSSQEGTEAFF. The V call is TRBV7-3, the J call TRBJ1-1, with D possibly TRBD1 on 5 matching bases. The CDR3 covers 13 residues. In germline, CDR1 is SGHTA, CDR2 FQGTGA. Trimming took off 4 bases at V and 5 bases at J, with 11 bases between the two ends.

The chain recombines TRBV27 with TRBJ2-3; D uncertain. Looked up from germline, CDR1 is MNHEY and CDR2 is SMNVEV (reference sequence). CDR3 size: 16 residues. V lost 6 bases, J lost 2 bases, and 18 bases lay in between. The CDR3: CASSQWLVSFTDTQYF. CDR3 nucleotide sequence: TGTGCCAGCAGCCAATGGCTTGTCTCCTTCACAGATACGCAGTATTTT.

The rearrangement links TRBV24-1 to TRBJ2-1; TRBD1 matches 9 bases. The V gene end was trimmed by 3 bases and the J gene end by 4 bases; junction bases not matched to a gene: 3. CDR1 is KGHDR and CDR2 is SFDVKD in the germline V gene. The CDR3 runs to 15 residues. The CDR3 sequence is CATSDVQGAYNEQFF. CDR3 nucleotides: TGTGCCACCAGTGATGTACAGGGGGCTTACAATGAGCAGTTCTTC.

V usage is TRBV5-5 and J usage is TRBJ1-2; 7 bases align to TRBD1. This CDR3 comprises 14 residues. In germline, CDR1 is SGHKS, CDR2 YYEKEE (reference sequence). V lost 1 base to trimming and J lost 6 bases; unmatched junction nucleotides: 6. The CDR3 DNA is TGTGCCAGCAGCTTGTCGACAGGGCGGGATGGCTACACCTTC. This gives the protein CASSLSTGRDGYTF. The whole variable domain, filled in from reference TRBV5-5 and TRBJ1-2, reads DAGVTQSPTHLIKTRGQQVTLRCSPISGHKSVSWYQQVLGQGPQFIFQYYEKEERGRGNFPDRFSARQFPNYSSELNVNALLLGDSALYLCASSLSTGRDGYTFGSGTRLTVV.

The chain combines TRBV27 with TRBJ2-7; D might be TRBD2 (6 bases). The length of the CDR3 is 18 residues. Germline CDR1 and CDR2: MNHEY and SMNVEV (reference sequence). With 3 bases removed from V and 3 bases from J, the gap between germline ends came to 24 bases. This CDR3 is CASSFRWGLERVLYEQYF. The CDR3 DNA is TGTGCCAGCAGTTTTAGGTGGGGCCTGGAGCGGGTCCTCTACGAGCAGTACTTC.

Written as DNA, the CDR3 is TGTGCCACCAGCAGAGATACAGACAGCTCCTACGAGCAGTACTTC. Encoded protein: CATSRDTDSSYEQYF. The chain has TRBV15 and TRBJ2-7; the D gene is possibly TRBD1 (5 bases). The CDR3 length is 15 residues. V was shortened by 0 bases and J by 0 bases, with 9 bases between the two germline ends. The germline gives CDR1 LNHNV, CDR2 YYDKDF (reference sequence).

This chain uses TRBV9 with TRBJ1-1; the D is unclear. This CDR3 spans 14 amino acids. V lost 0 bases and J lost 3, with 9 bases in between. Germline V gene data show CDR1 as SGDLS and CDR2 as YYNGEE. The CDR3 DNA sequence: TGTGCCAGCAGCGTAGAAATGAGTTACACTGAAGCTTTCTTT. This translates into CASSVEMSYTEAFF.

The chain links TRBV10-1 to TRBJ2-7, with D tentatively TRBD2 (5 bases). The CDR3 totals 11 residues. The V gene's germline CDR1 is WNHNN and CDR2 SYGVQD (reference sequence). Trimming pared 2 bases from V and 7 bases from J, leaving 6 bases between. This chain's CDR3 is CASSEGGEQYF. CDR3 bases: TGCGCCAGCAGTGAGGGCGGGGAGCAGTACTTC.

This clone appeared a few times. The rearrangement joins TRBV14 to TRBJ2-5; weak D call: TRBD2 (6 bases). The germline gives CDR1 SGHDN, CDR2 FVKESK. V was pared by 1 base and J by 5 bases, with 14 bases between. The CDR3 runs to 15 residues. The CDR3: CASSQGGLTMETQYF. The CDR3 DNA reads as TGTGCCAGCAGCCAAGGGGGACTGACGATGGAGACCCAGTACTTC.

In DNA form, the CDR3 reads TGTGCCAGCAGTTTGCCGCCGGGACAGAGCTACGAGCAGTACTTC. It translates to CASSLPPGQSYEQYF. The chain carries TRBV28 and TRBJ2-7; 7 nucleotides match TRBD1. V shed 3 bases and J 3 bases; nucleotides not matched to a gene: 8. The CDR3 extends over 15 amino acids. Germline V gene data show CDR1 as MDHEN and CDR2 as SYDVKM.

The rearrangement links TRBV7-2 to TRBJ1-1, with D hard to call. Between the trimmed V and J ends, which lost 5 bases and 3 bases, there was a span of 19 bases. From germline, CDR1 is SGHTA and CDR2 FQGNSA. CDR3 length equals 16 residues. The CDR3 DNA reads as TGTGCCAGCAGCCCTCGGAGGATAGGACCCCACACTGAAGCTTTCTTT. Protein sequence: CASSPRRIGPHTEAFF. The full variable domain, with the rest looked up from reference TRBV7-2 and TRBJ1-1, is GAGVSQSPSNKVTEKGKDVELRCDPISGHTALYWYRQSLGQGLEFLIYFQGNSAPDKSGLPSDRFSAERTGGSVSTLTIQRTQQEDSAVYLCASSPRRIGPHTEAFFGQGTRLTVV.